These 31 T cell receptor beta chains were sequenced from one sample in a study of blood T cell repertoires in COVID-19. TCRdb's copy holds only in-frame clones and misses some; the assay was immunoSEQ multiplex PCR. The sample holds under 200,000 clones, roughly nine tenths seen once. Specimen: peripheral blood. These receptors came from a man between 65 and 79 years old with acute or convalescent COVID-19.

The CDR3, as DNA: TGTGCCAGCAGCTCCCAGCCTCGAGGAACAGATACGCAGTATTTT. It translates to CASSSQPRGTDTQYF. V gene TRBV7-2 combines with J gene TRBJ2-3, with D unclear. This CDR3 spans 15 amino acids. V lost 4 bases and J 3 bases, leaving 14 bases between the germline ends. The germline CDR1 and CDR2 sequences are SGHTA and FQGNSA.

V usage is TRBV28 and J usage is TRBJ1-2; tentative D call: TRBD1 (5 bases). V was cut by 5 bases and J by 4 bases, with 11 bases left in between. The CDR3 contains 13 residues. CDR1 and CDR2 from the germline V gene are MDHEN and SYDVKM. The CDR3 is CASSPRTSYGYTF. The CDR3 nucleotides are TGTGCCAGCAGTCCCCGGACAAGCTATGGCTACACCTTC.

The CDR3 DNA is TGTGCCAGCAGTTTGAACAGGGGCCGGGGGCAGCCCCAGCATTTT. It is translated as CASSLNRGRGQPQHF. The chain is built from TRBV7-2 and TRBJ1-5, with 7 bases lining up with TRBD1. Losses at the gene ends were 6 bases for V and 7 bases for J; bases not matched to a gene: 12. Germline V gene sequence: CDR1 SGHTA, CDR2 FQGNSA. The CDR3 extends over 15 amino acids.

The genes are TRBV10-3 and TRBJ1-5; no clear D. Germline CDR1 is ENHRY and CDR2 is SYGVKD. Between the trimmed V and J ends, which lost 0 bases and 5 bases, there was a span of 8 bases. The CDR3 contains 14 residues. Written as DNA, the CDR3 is TGTGCCATCAGTGAGTCGGCAGTGGATCAGCCCCAGCATTTT. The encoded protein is CAISESAVDQPQHF.

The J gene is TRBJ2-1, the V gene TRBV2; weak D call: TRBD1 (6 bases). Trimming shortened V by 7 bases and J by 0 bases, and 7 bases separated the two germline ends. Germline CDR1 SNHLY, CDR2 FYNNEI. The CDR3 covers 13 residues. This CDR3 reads CASTDSSYNEQFF. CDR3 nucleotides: TGTGCCAGCACGGACAGCTCCTACAATGAGCAGTTCTTC.

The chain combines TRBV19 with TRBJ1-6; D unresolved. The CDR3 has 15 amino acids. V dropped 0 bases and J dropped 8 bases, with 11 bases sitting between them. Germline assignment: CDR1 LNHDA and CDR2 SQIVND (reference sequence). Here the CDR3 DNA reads TGTGCCAGTAGTATAGATCCGGTGGGCTATTCACCCCTCCACTTT. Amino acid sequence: CASSIDPVGYSPLHF.

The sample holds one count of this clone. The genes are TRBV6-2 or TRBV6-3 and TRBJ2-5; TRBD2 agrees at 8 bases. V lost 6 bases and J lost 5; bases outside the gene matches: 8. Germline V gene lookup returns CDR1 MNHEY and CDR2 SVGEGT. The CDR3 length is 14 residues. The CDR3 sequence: CASSPREGPETQYF. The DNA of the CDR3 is TGTGCCAGCAGCCCCCGGGAGGGGCCGGAGACCCAGTACTTC.

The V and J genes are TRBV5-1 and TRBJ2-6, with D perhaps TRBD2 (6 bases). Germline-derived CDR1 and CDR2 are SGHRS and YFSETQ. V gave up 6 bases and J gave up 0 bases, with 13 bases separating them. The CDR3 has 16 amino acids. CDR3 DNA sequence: TGCGCCAGCAACACGGGACTCCTCTCTGGGGCCAACGTCCTGACTTTC. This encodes CASNTGLLSGANVLTF.

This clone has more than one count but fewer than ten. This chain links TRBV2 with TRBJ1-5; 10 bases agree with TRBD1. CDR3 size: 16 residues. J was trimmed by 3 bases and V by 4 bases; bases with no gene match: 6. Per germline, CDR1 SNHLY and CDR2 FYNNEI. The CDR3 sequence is CASSGPGQGINQPQHF. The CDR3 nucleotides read TGTGCCAGCAGTGGGCCGGGACAGGGGATCAATCAGCCCCAGCATTTT.

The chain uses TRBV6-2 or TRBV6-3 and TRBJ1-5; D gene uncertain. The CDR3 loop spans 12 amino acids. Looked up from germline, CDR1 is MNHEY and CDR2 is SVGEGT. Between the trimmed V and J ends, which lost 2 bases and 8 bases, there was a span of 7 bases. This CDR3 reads CASSYLPEPQHF. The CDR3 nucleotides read TGTGCCAGCAGTTACCTACCGGAGCCCCAGCATTTT.

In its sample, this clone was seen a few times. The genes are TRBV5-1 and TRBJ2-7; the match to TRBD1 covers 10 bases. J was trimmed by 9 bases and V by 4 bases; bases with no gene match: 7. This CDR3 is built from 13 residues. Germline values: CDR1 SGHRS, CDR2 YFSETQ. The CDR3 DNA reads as TGCGCCAGCAGCCCGGGACAGGGGATGGGGCAGTACTTC. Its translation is CASSPGQGMGQYF.

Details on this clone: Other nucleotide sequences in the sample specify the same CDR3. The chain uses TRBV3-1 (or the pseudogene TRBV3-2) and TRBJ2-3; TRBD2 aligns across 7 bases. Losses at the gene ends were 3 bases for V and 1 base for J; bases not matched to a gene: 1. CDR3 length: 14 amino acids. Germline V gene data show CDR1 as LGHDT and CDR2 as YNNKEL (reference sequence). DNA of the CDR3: TGTGCCAGCAGCCAGGCGGGGGGCACAGATACGCAGTATTTT. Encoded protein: CASSQAGGTDTQYF.

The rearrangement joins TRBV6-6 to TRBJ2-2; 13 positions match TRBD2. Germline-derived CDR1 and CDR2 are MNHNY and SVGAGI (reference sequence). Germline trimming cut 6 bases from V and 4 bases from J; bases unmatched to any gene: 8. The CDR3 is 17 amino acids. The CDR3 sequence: CASSRMTSGGSTGELFF. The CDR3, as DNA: TGTGCCAGCAGCCGAATGACTAGCGGGGGGAGCACCGGGGAGCTGTTTTTT.

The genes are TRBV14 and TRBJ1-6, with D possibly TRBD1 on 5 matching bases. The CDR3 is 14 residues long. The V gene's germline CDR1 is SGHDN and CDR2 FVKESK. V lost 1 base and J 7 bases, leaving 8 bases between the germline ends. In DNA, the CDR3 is TGTGCCAGCAGCCAAGCCAGGGTAAATTCACCCCTCCACTTT. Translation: CASSQARVNSPLHF.

The CDR3: CASSPVGQAYQPQHF. CDR3 DNA sequence: TGTGCCAGCAGCCCCGTCGGACAGGCGTATCAGCCCCAGCATTTT. The chain has TRBV7-9 and TRBJ1-5; TRBD1 matches at 7 bases. This CDR3 is 15 amino acids long. V lost 5 bases to trimming and J lost 5 bases; unmatched junction nucleotides: 9. Germline-derived CDR1 and CDR2 are SEHNR and FQNEAQ (reference sequence). The full variable domain, completed using reference TRBV7-9 and TRBJ1-5, is DTGVSQNPRHKITKRGQNVTFRCDPISEHNRLYWYRQTLGQGPEFLTYFQNEAQLEKSRLLSDRFSAERPKGSFSTLEIQRTEQGDSAMYLCASSPVGQAYQPQHFGDGTRLSIL.

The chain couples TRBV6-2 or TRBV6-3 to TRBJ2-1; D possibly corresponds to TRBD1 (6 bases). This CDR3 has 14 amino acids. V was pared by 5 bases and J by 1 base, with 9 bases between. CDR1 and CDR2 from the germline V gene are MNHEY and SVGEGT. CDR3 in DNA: TGTGCCAGCAGTCGGGACAATTCCTACAATGAGCAGTTCTTC. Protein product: CASSRDNSYNEQFF.

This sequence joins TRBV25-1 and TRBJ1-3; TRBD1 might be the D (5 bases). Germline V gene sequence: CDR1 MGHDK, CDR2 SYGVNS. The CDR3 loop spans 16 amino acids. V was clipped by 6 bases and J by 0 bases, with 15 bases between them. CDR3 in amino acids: CASSIRGSSSGNTIYF. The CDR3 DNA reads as TGTGCCAGCAGCATAAGGGGTTCTAGCTCTGGAAACACCATATATTTT.

In DNA form, the CDR3 reads TGTGCCAGCAGCGTAGAGGGGAGGATGAACACTGAAGCTTTCTTT. This encodes CASSVEGRMNTEAFF. The chain has TRBV9 and TRBJ1-1; D perhaps matches TRBD1 (5 bases). Trimming cost V 0 bases and J 0 bases, with 9 bases left between them. The CDR3 is 15 residues long. Germline CDR1 reads SGDLS; CDR2 reads YYNGEE.

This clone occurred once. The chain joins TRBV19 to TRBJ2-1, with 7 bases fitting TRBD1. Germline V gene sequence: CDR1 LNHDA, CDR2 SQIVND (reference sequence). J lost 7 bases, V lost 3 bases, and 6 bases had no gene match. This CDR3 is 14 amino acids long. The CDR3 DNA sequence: TGTGCCAGTAGTATCTTTCAGACAGGGAATGAGCAGTTCTTC. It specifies CASSIFQTGNEQFF.

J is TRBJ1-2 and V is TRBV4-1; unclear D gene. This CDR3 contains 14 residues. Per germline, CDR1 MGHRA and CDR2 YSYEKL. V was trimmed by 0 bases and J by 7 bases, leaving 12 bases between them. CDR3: CASSQDRGRSGYTF. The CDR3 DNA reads TGCGCCAGCAGCCAAGATCGAGGGCGGAGTGGCTACACCTTC.

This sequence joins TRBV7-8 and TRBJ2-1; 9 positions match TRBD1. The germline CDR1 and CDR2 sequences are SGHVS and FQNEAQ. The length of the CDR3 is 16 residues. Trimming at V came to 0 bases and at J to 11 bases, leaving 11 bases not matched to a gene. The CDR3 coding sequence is TGTGCCAGCAGCTTAGCTGGGGGACAGGGATTTTCCCAGCAGTTCTTC. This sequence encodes CASSLAGGQGFSQQFF. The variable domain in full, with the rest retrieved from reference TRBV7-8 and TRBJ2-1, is GAGVSQSPRYKVAKRGQDVALRCDPISGHVSLFWYQQALGQGPEFLTYFQNEAQLDKSGLPSDRFFAERPEGSVSTLKIQRTQQEDSAVYLCASSLAGGQGFSQQFFGPGTRLTVL.

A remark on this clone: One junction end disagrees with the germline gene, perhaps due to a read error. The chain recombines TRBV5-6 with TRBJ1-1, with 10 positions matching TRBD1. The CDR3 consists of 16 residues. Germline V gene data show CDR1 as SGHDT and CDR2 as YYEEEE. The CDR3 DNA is TGTGCCAGCAGTTTGGGACAGGGGAGGGTAAACACTGAAGCTTTCTTT. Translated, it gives CASSLGQGRVNTEAFF.

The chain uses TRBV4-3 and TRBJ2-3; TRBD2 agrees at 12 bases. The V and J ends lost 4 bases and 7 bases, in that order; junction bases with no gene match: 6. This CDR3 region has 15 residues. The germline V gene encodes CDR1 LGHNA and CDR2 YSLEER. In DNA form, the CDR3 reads TGCGCCAGCAGCCCTCGGACTAGCGGGGCAAATACGCAGTATTTT. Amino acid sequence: CASSPRTSGANTQYF.

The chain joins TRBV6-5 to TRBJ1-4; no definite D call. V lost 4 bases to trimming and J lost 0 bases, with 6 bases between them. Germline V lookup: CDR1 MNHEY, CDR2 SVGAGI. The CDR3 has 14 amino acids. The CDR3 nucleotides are TGTGCCAGCAGTTTACAGTCAACTAATGAAAAACTGTTTTTT. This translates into CASSLQSTNEKLFF.

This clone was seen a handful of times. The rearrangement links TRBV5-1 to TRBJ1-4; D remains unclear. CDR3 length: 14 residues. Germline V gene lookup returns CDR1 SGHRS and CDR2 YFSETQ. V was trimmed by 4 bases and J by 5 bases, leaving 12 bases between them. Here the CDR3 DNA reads TGCGCCAGCAGCGTAGGAGGTTCGAATGAAAAACTGTTTTTT. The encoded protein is CASSVGGSNEKLFF.

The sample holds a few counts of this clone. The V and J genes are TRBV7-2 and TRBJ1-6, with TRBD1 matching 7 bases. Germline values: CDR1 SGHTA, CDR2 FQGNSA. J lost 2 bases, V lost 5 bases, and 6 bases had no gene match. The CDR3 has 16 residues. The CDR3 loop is CASSSPGTAYNSPLHF. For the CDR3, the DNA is TGTGCCAGCAGCAGCCCCGGGACAGCCTATAATTCACCCCTCCACTTT.

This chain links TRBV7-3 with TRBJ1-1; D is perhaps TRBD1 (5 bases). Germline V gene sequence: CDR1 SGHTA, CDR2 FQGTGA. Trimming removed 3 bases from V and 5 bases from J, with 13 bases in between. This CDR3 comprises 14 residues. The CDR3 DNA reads TGTGCCAGCAGCTTTAATCTCAGGGAAACTGAAGCTTTCTTT. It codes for CASSFNLRETEAFF.

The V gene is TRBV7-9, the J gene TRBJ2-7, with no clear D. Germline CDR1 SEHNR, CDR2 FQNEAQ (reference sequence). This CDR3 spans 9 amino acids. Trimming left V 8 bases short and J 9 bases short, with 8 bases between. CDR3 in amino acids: CASPRGQYF. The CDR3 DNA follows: TGTGCCAGCCCGCGCGGGCAGTACTTC.

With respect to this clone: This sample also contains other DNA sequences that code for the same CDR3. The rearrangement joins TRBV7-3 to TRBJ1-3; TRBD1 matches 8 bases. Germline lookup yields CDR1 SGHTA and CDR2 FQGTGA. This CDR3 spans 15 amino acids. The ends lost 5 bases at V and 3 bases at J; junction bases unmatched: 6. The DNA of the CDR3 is TGTGCCAGCAGCAGGGCAGGGGGCTTTGGAAACACCATATATTTT. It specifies CASSRAGGFGNTIYF.

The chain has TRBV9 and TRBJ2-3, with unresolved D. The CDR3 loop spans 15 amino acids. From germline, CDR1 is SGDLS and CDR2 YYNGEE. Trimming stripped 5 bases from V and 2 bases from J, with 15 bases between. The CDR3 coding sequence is TGTGCCAGCAGGGCCGCAGGATCCTTCACAGATACGCAGTATTTT. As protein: CASRAAGSFTDTQYF. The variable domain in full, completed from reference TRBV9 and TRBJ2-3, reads DSGVTQTPKHLITATGQRVTLRCSPRSGDLSVYWYQQSLDQGLQFLIQYYNGEERAKGNILERFSAQQFPDLHSELNLSSLELGDSALYFCASRAAGSFTDTQYFGPGTRLTVL.

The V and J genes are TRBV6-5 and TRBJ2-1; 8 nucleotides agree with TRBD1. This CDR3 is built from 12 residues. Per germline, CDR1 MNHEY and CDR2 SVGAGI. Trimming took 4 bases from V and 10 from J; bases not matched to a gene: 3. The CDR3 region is CASSSDRGEQFF. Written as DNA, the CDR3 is TGTGCCAGCAGTTCCGACAGGGGCGAGCAGTTCTTC.